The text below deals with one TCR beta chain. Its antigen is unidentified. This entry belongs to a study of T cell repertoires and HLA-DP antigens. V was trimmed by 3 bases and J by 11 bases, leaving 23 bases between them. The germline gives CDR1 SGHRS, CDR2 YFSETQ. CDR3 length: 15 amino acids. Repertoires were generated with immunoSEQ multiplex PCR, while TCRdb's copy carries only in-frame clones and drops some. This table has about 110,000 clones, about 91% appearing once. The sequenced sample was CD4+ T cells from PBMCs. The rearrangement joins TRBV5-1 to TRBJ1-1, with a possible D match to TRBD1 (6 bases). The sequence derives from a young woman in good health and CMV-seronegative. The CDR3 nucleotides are TGCGCCAGCAGCTCCCCGGACAGCCGGAGAGGCGTTGCTTTCTTT. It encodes CASSSPDSRRGVAFF.